This T cell receptor (beta chain) came from a study of T-cell reconstitution after alpha-beta-depleted transplantation in children. Broader study findings: Newly generated T cells supplied most T-cell counts and diversity one year post-transplant. Some patients owed their high day-60 TCRbeta diversity to surviving recipient T cells and thymic progenitors. Reportedly, alpha-beta T cells present about two months post-transplant originated from several hundred expanded clones of graft origin.

The TCRbeta library incorporated unique molecular identifiers. One entry per CDR3 protein, called by TCRdb with MiXCR from the PCR reads. This sample carries about 210,000 distinct CDR3 sequences, roughly 15% of them seen once, and the ten largest clones take around two fifths. Regarding this clonotype: Its specificity is unknown.

There are 14 residues in the CDR3. V was clipped by 6 bases and J by 1 base, with 13 bases between them. Germline lookup yields CDR1 WSHSY and CDR2 SAAADI. Material: PBMCs, mostly from graft donor cells, obtained 360 days after TCRalphabeta/CD19-depleted stem cell transplant. The sequence came from a male patient under 10 years old who had a stem cell transplant for acute lymphoblastic leukemia, so the T cells may come from the graft donor. The rearrangement uses TRBV10-2 and TRBJ2-7; the D gene is possibly TRBD2 (6 bases). In DNA form, the CDR3 reads TGCGCCAGCAGGCCTCGGGGGACGTCCTACGAGCAGTACTTC. Amino acids: CASRPRGTSYEQYF.